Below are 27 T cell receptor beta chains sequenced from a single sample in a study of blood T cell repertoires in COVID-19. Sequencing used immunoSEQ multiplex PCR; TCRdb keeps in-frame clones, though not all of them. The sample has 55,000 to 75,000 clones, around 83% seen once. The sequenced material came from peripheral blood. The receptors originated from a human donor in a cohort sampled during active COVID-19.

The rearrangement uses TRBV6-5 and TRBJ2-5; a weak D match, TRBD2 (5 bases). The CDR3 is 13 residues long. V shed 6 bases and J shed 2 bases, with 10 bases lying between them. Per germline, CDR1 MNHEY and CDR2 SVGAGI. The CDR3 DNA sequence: TGTGCCAGCAGCGCCGGGATTCAAGAGACCCAGTACTTC. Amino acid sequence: CASSAGIQETQYF.

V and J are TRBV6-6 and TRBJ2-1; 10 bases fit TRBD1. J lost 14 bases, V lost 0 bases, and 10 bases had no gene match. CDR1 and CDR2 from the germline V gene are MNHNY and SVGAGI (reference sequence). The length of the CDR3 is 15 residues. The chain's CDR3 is CASSYSRDRGGGKFF. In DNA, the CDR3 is TGTGCCAGCAGTTACTCCCGGGACAGGGGCGGAGGGAAGTTCTTC.

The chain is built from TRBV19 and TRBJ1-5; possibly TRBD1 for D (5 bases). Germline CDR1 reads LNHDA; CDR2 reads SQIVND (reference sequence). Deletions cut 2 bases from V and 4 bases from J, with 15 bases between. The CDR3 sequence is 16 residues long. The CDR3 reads CASSISGARGNQPQHF. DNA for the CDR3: TGTGCCAGTAGTATAAGTGGGGCTAGGGGTAATCAGCCCCAGCATTTT.

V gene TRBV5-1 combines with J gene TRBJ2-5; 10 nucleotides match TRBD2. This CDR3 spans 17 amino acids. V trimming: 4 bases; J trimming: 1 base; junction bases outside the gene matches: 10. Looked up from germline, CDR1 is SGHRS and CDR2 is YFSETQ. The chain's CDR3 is CASSPTSSGRGQETQYF. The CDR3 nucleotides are TGCGCCAGCAGCCCAACCTCCAGCGGGAGGGGCCAAGAGACCCAGTACTTC.

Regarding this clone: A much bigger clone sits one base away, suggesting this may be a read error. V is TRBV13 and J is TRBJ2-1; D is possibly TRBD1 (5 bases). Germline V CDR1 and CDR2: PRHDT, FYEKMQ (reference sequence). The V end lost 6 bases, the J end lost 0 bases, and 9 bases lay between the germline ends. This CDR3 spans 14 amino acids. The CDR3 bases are TGTGCCAGCAGTCGACAGAGCTCCTACAATGAGCAGTTCTTC. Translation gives CASSRQSSYNEQFF.

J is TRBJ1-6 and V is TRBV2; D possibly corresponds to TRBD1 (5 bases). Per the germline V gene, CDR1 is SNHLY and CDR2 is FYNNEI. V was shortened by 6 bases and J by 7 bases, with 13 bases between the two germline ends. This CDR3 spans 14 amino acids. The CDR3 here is CASRRGGGNSPLHF. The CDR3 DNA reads TGTGCCAGCAGACGCGGGGGTGGCAATTCACCCCTCCACTTT.

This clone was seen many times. The CDR3 reads CASKGGNQPQHF. In nucleotides, the CDR3 is TGTGCCAGCAAGGGGGGGAATCAGCCCCAGCATTTT. The chain employs TRBV2 and TRBJ1-5; tentative D call: TRBD1 (6 bases). Germline V gene sequence: CDR1 SNHLY, CDR2 FYNNEI. V was pared by 7 bases and J by 4 bases, with 8 bases between. CDR3 length: 12 residues.

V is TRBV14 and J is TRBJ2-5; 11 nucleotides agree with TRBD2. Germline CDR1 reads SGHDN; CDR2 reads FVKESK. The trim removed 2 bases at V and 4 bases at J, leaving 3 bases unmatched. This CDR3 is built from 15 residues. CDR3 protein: CASSQLLAGVETQYF. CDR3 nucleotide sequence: TGTGCCAGCAGCCAATTACTAGCGGGAGTAGAGACCCAGTACTTC.

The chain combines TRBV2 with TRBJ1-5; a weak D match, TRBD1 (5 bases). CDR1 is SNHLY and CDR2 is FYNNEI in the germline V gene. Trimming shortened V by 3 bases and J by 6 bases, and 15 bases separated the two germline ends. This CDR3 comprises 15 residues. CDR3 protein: CASSELGRGGQPQHF. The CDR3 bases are TGTGCCAGCAGTGAGTTGGGGAGGGGAGGTCAGCCCCAGCATTTT.

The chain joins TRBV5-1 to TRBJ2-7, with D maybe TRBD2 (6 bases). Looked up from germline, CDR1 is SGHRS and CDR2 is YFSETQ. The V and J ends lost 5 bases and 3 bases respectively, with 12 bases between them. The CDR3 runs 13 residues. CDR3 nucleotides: TGCGCCAGCAGGCGGGACTCCTTCTACGAGCAGTACTTC. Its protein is CASRRDSFYEQYF.

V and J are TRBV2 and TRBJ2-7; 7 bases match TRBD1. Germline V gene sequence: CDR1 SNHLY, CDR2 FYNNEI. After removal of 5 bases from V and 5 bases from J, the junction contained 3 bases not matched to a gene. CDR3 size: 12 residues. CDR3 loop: CASSRQGNEQYF. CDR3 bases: TGTGCCAGCAGTAGACAGGGTAACGAGCAGTACTTC. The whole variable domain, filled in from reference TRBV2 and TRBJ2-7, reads EPEVTQTPSHQVTQMGQEVILRCVPISNHLYFYWYRQILGQKVEFLVSFYNNEISEKSEIFDDQFSVERPDGSNFTLKIRSTKLEDSAMYFCASSRQGNEQYFGPGTRLTVT.

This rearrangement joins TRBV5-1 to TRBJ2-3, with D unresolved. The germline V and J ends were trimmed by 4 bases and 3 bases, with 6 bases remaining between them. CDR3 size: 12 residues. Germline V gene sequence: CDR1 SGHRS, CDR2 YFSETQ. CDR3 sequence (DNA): TGCGCCAGCAGCACACCTACAGATACGCAGTATTTT. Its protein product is CASSTPTDTQYF.

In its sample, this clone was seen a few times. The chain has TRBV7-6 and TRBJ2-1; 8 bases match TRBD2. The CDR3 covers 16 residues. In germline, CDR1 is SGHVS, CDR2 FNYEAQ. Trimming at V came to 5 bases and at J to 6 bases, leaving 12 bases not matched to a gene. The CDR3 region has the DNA TGTGCCAGCAGCCCGGCGGGGGGACTAATAAGCAATGAGCAGTTCTTC. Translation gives CASSPAGGLISNEQFF.

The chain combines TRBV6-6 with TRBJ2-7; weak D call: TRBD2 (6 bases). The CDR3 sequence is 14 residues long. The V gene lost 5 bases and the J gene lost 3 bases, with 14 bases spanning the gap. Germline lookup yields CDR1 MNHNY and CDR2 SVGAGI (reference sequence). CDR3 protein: CASSGPGVRYEQYF. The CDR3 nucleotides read TGTGCCAGCAGTGGTCCGGGAGTCCGCTACGAGCAGTACTTC.

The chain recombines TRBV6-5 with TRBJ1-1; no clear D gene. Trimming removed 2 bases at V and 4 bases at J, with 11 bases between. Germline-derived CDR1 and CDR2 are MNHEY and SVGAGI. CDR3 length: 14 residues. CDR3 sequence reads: CASSYVLGGTEAFF. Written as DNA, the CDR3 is TGTGCCAGCAGTTACGTTTTGGGAGGCACTGAAGCTTTCTTT.

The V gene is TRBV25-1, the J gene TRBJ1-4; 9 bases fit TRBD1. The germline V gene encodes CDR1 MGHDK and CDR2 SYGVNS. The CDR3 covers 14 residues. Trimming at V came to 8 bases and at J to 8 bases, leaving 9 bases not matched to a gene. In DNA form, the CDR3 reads TGTGCCAGCCGAGGGGACAGGGTAGACGAAAAACTGTTTTTT. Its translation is CASRGDRVDEKLFF.

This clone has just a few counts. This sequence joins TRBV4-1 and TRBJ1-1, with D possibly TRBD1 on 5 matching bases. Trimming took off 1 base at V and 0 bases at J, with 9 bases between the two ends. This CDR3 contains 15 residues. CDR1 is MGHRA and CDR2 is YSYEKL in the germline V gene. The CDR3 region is CASSQGQLMNTEAFF. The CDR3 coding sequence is TGCGCCAGCAGCCAAGGACAGCTCATGAACACTGAAGCTTTCTTT.

Here the CDR3 reads CASTLGSSDTQYF. The CDR3 nucleotides are TGTGCCAGCACCCTCGGGAGTTCAGATACGCAGTATTTT. The chain employs TRBV3-1 (or the pseudogene TRBV3-2) and TRBJ2-3, with a weak D call TRBD2 (6 bases). Trimming took off 7 bases at V and 4 bases at J, with 12 bases between the two ends. Germline V CDR1 and CDR2: LGHDT, YNNKEL (reference sequence). The CDR3 runs 13 residues.

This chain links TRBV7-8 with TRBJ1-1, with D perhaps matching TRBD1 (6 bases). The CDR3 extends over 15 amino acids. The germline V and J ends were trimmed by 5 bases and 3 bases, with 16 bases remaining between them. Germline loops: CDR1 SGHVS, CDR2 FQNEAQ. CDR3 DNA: TGTGCCAGCAGCGCCTTCAGGGGCGGTGACACTGAAGCTTTCTTT. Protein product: CASSAFRGGDTEAFF.

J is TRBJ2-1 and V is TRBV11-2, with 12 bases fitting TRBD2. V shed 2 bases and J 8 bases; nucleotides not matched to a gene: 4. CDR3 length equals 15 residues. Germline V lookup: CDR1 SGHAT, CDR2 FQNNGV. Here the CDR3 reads CASSLRLAGVDEQFF. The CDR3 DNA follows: TGTGCCAGCAGCTTACGACTAGCGGGGGTAGATGAGCAGTTCTTC. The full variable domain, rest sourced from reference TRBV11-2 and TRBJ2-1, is EAGVAQSPRYKIIEKRQSVAFWCNPISGHATLYWYQQILGQGPKLLIQFQNNGVVDDSQLPKDRFSAERLKGVDSTLKIQPAKLEDSAVYLCASSLRLAGVDEQFFGPGTRLTVL.

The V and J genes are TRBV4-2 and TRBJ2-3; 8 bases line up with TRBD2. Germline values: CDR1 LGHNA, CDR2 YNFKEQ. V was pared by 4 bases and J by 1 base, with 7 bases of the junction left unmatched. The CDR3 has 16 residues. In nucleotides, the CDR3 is TGTGCCAGCAGCCCACACCAAGCGGGAGGCACAGATACGCAGTATTTT. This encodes CASSPHQAGGTDTQYF.

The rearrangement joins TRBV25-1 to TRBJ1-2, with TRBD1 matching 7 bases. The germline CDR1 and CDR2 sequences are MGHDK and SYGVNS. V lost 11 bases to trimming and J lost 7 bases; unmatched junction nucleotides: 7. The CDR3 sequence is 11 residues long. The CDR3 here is CASGTAGGYTF. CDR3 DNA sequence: TGTGCCTCCGGGACAGCTGGTGGCTACACCTTC.

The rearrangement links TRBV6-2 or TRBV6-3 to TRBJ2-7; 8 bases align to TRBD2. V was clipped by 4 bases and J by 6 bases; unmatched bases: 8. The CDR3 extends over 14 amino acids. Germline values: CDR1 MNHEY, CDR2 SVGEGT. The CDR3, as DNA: TGTGCCAGCAGTTGGACGGGGGGGCGTGGCGAGCAGTACTTC. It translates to CASSWTGGRGEQYF.

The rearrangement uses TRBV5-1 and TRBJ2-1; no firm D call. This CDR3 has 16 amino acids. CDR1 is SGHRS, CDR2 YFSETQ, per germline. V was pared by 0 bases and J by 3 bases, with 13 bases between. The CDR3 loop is CASSLETAQDYNEQFF. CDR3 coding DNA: TGCGCCAGCAGCTTGGAAACTGCTCAGGACTACAATGAGCAGTTCTTC.

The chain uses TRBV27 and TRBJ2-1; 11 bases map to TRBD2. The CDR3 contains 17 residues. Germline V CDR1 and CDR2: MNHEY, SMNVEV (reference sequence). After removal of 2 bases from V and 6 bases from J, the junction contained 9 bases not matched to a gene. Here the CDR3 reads CASSLGNLAGGTNEQFF. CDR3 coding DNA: TGTGCCAGCAGTTTAGGAAATCTAGCGGGAGGCACCAATGAGCAGTTCTTC.

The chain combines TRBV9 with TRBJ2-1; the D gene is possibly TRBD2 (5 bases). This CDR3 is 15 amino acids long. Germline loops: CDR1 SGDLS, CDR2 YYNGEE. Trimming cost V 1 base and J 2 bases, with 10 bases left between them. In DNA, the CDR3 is TGTGCCAGCAGCGTATTTAGCGCGACCTACAATGAGCAGTTCTTC. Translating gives CASSVFSATYNEQFF.

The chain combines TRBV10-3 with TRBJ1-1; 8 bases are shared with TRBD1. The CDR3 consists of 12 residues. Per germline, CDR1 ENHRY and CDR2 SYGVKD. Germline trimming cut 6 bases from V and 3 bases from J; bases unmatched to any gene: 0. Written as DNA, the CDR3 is TGTGCCATCAGACAGGGGGACACTGAAGCTTTCTTT. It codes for CAIRQGDTEAFF.